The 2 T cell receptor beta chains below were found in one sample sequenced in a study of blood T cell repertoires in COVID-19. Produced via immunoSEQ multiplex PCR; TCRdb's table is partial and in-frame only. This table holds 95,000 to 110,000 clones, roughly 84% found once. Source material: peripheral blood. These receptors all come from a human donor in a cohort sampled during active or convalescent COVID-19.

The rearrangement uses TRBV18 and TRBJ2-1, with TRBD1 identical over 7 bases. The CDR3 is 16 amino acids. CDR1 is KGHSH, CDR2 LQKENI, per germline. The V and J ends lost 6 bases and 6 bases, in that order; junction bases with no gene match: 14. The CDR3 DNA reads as TGTGCCAGCTCCCGGTTTGGGGACAGTAAGCTCAATGAGCAGTTCTTC. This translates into CASSRFGDSKLNEQFF.

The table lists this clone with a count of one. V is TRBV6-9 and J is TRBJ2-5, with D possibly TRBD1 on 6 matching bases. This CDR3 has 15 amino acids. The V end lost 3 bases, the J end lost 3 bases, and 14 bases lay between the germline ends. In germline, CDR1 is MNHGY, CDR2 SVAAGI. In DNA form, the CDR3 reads TGTGCCAGCAGTTACCCCCGACAGGCCGAAGAGACCCAGTACTTC. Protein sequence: CASSYPRQAEETQYF.